This is a list of T cell receptor beta chains from one sample in a study of T cells in Graves' hyperthyroidism and ophthalmopathy. TCRdb itself ran the multiplex PCR reads through MiXCR, one entry per CDR3 protein. Among hundreds of thousands of distinct CDR3 sequences, over 40% were seen once, and the ten largest hold under 8%. The sample taken for sequencing was peripheral blood or thyroid tissue (not recorded which). These receptor sequences come from an adult man with Graves' disease, either hyperthyroidism or ophthalmopathy (not recorded which). The CDR3 runs from the conserved cysteine through the conserved F or W. The D gene is left open where the match is weak. Rows may omit the clone size; those that give it use once, few, many or a size class.

abundance	v_gene	d_gene	j_gene	CDR3nt	CDR3aa
many	TRBV7-9	.	TRBJ1-5	TGTGCCAGCAGCTTAATGTTAGGACAGCCCCAGCATTTT	CASSLMLGQPQHF
.	TRBV5-1	.	TRBJ2-5	TGCGCCAGCAGCTTGGCCGGAGGCCCAGGCGGGAAAGAGACCCAGTACTTC	CASSLAGGPGGKETQYF
.	TRBV5-5	TRBD1	TRBJ2-5	TGTGCCAGCAGCTTTGCCGGACAGGTCCAAGAGACCCAGTACTTC	CASSFAGQVQETQYF
few	TRBV2	TRBD1	TRBJ1-2	TGTGCCAGCAGTTACCGGACAGGAGACTATGGCTACACCTTC	CASSYRTGDYGYTF
many	TRBV7-2	TRBD1	TRBJ1-4	TGTGCCAGCAGCTTAGCGGGACAGGGACAAAAACTGTTTTTT	CASSLAGQGQKLFF
.	TRBV2	TRBD1	TRBJ2-2	TGTGCCAGTAGACAGGGGACCTACACCGGGGAGCTGTTTTTT	CASRQGTYTGELFF
few	TRBV7-3	.	TRBJ2-2	TGTGCCAGCAGCTTATTCGCCGGGGAGCTGTTTTTT	CASSLFAGELFF
.	TRBV11-1	.	TRBJ2-7	TGTGCCAGCAGCACCTTAGCCGGACAGACTAATTACGAGCAGTACTTC	CASSTLAGQTNYEQYF
few	TRBV11-2	TRBD1	TRBJ1-1	TGTGCCAGCAGCCGACAGGGAGGTGTCACTGAAGCTTTCTTT	CASSRQGGVTEAFF
.	TRBV7-9	.	TRBJ2-3	TGTGCCAGCAGCGTAGGAGGATATCGCACAGATACGCAGTATTTT	CASSVGGYRTDTQYF
few	TRBV2	.	TRBJ1-1	TGTGCCAGCAACACAAGGGGGGGGTACACTGAAGCTTTCTTT	CASNTRGGYTEAFF
many	TRBV2	.	TRBJ1-5	TGTGCCAGCAGTAGAGACAGTGCCGATCAGCCCCAGCATTTT	CASSRDSADQPQHF
.	TRBV7-2	.	TRBJ1-5	TGTGCCAGCAGTTTAGTACTGGATCAGCCCCAGCATTTT	CASSLVLDQPQHF
.	TRBV2	TRBD1	TRBJ2-6	TGTGCCAGCAGTGAAGCAGGACAGGGCCGGGCCAACGTCCTGACTTTC	CASSEAGQGRANVLTF
.	TRBV7-2	.	TRBJ1-1	TGTGCCAGCAGCTTGACTTCGGCGGGGGACACTGAAGATTTCTTT	CASSLTSAGDTEDFF
.	TRBV5-1	.	TRBJ2-6	TGCGCCAGCAGCCCTTACACAGCCTCTGGGGCCAACGTCCTGACTTTC	CASSPYTASGANVLTF
few	TRBV2	TRBD2	TRBJ2-5	TGTGCCAGCAGTTTATCTAGCGGGGGATGGGAGACCCAGTACTTC	CASSLSSGGWETQYF
.	TRBV7-2	TRBD2	TRBJ2-7	TGTGCCAGCAGCTTACTCGCGGGAGCCTACTACGAGCAGTACTTC	CASSLLAGAYYEQYF
many	TRBV12-3/TRBV12-4	.	TRBJ1-5	TGTGCCAGCAGTCGACGTGAGGGAAGGCAGCCCCAGCATTTT	CASSRREGRQPQHF
.	TRBV15	.	TRBJ1-3	TGTGCCACCAGTATTGGCCCTCCCACTAGGAACACCATATATTTT	CATSIGPPTRNTIYF
many	TRBV5-1	TRBD1	TRBJ1-1	TGCGCCAGCAGCTTGGAGGGACAGGGGGTTGCTGAAGCTTTCTTT	CASSLEGQGVAEAFF
.	TRBV7-2	.	TRBJ1-4	TGTGCCAGCAGCTTAGGGGTCCAGGTTGAAAAACTGTTTTTT	CASSLGVQVEKLFF
many	TRBV29-1	.	TRBJ1-1	TGCAGCGTTGACGGGGGGACACAACTTGCTTTCTTT	CSVDGGTQLAFF
many	TRBV7-9	.	TRBJ1-1	TGTGCCAGCAGCGTCGGAAGCATGAACACTGAAGCTTTCTTT	CASSVGSMNTEAFF
.	TRBV9	.	TRBJ1-2	TGTGCCAGCAGCGAAGGGGTGGGGATGAACTATGGCTACACCTTC	CASSEGVGMNYGYTF
.	TRBV19	.	TRBJ1-2	TGTGCCAGTAGTCCTACTCTGCGCCCAAGTGGCTACACCTTC	CASSPTLRPSGYTF
.	TRBV12-3/TRBV12-4	.	TRBJ1-1	TGTGCCAGCAGTAGGGGGGGTGTGTTTGAAGCTTTCTTT	CASSRGGVFEAFF
once	TRBV2	TRBD2	TRBJ2-3	TGTGCCAGCAGTGGTGACAGCGGGGGGGCCGCAGATACGCAGTATTTT	CASSGDSGGAADTQYF